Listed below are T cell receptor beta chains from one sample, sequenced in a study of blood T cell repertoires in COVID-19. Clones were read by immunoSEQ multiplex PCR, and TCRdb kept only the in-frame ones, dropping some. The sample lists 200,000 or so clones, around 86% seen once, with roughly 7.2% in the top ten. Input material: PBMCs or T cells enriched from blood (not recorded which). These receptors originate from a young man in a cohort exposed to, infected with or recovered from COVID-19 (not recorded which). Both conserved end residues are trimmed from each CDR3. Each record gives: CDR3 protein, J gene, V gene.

cdr3_aa: ASSDGGHLYPQPQH
j_call: TRBJ1-5
v_call: TRBV25-1

cdr3_aa: ATSDPGLAGELYTQY
j_call: TRBJ2-3
v_call: TRBV24-1

cdr3_aa: ASRDRGLADTGELF
j_call: TRBJ2-2
v_call: TRBV25-1

cdr3_aa: ASSNPGQGSYEQY
j_call: TRBJ2-7
v_call: TRBV25-1

cdr3_aa: ASSQSQGAGREKLF
j_call: TRBJ1-4
v_call: TRBV3-1/TRBV3-2

cdr3_aa: ASSYGLAVSTDTQY
j_call: TRBJ2-3
v_call: TRBV6-2/TRBV6-3

cdr3_aa: ASSPAGTAMNTEAF
j_call: TRBJ1-1
v_call: TRBV5-4

cdr3_aa: ASRPSSYNEQF
j_call: TRBJ2-1
v_call: TRBV28

cdr3_aa: ASTPNIGLSNQPQH
j_call: TRBJ1-5
v_call: TRBV19

cdr3_aa: ASRLAGVSNEQF
j_call: TRBJ2-1
v_call: TRBV7-8

cdr3_aa: ASSLARRPEMDNEQF
j_call: TRBJ2-1
v_call: TRBV7-9

cdr3_aa: ASSLTGGGAPGNTIY
j_call: TRBJ1-3
v_call: TRBV7-2

cdr3_aa: ASSYPRETFLGEQY
j_call: TRBJ2-7
v_call: TRBV28

cdr3_aa: ASSLRGNEQF
j_call: TRBJ2-1
v_call: TRBV4-1

cdr3_aa: ASSSSSGSTPGPQY
j_call: TRBJ2-3
v_call: TRBV7-3

cdr3_aa: ASSSPGQGTYEQY
j_call: TRBJ2-7
v_call: TRBV27

cdr3_aa: ATSRKGLGTEAF
j_call: TRBJ1-1
v_call: TRBV15

cdr3_aa: ASNTGGWYEQY
j_call: TRBJ2-7
v_call: TRBV28

cdr3_aa: ASSPGDRWTEAF
j_call: TRBJ1-1
v_call: TRBV4-1

cdr3_aa: ASGSGSVAGHLGSYEQY
j_call: TRBJ2-7
v_call: TRBV5-1

cdr3_aa: ASSEYEQGEDDYGYT
j_call: TRBJ1-2
v_call: TRBV25-1